This TCR beta chain stems from a study of T cells in Graves' hyperthyroidism and ophthalmopathy. Amplified TCR beta CDR3 regions came from RNA transcripts. First-round RT-PCR of the TCR CDR3 relied on the HTBI primer set. One entry per CDR3 protein, called by TCRdb with MiXCR from the multiplex PCR reads. The table includes approximately 600,000 distinct CDR3 sequences, around 21% detected once. Germline CDR1 and CDR2: SGHAT and FQNNGV. There are 14 residues in the CDR3. V gave up 2 bases and J gave up 4 bases, with 9 bases separating them. For ophthalmopathy patients, the Clinical Activity Score was at least 3 and the NOSPECS grade at least 4; duration was under 3 months. The sample holds many counts of this clonotype.

This clonotype was sampled from a man in his thirties or forties with Graves' ophthalmopathy. The sample was blood. V gene TRBV11-2 combines with J gene TRBJ1-5; unclear D gene. CDR3: CASSLNGANQPQHF. The CDR3 DNA follows: TGTGCCAGCAGCTTAAACGGAGCGAATCAGCCCCAGCATTTT.